The TCR beta chain under discussion was sequenced for a study of cytomegalovirus exposure and HLA in healthy donors. Study details: Genotyping showed roughly 76% of roughly 400 donors falling in the Caucasian-associated ancestry cluster.

The ends lost 5 bases at V and 3 bases at J; junction bases unmatched: 6. Germline CDR1 MGHRA, CDR2 YSYEKL. CDR3 length equals 15 residues. PCR employed 60 Vbeta and 13 Jbeta primers. Data came from immunoSEQ multiplex PCR; TCRdb stores just in-frame clones and leaves some out. The sample yields tens of thousands of clones, 60% to 80% seen once. Sample: PBMCs. The chain couples TRBV4-1 to TRBJ1-5; TRBD1 aligns across 8 bases. The receptor comes from a woman between 50 and 59 years old in good health and CMV-seropositive. In DNA form, the CDR3 reads TGCGCCAGCAGCGCCGGACAGGGTCCCAATCAGCCCCAGCATTTT. Its translation: CASSAGQGPNQPQHF.